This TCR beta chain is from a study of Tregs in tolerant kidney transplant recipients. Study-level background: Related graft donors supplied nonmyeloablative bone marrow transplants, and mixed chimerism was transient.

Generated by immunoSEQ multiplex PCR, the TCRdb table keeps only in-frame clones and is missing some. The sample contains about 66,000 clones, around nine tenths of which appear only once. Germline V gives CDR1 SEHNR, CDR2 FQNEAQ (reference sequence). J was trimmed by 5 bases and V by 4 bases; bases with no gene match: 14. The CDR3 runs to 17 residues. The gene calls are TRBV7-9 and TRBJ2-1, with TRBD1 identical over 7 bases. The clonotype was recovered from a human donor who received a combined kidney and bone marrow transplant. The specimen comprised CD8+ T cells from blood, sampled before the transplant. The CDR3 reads CASSSRQGLERNNEQFF. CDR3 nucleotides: TGTGCCAGCAGCTCCCGACAGGGATTGGAACGAAACAATGAGCAGTTCTTC. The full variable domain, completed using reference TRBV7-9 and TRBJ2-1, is DTGVSQNPRHKITKRGQNVTFRCDPISEHNRLYWYRQTLGQGPEFLTYFQNEAQLEKSRLLSDRFSAERPKGSFSTLEIQRTEQGDSAMYLCASSSRQGLERNNEQFFGPGTRLTVL.